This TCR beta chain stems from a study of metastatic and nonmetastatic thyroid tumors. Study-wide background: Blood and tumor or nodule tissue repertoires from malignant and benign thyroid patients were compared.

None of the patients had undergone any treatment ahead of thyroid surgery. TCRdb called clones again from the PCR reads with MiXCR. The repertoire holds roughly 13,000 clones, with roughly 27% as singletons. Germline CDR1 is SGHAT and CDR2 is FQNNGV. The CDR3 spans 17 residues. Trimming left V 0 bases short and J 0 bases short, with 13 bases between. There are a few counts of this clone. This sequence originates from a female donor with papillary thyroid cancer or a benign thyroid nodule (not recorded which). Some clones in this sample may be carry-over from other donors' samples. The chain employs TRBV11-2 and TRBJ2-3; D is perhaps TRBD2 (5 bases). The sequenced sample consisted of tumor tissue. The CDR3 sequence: CASSLDPAATSTDTQYF. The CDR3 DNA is TGTGCCAGCAGCTTAGATCCAGCGGCAACTAGCACAGATACGCAGTATTTT.